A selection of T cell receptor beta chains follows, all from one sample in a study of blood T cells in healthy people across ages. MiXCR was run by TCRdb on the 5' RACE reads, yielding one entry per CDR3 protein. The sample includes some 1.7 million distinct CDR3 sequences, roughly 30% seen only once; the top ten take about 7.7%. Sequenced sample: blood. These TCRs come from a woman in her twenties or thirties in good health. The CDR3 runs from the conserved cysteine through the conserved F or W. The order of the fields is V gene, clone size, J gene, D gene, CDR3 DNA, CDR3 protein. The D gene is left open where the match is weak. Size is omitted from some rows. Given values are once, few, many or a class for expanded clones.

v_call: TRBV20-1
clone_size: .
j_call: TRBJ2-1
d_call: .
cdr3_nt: TGCAGTGCTAGAGATCGGGCGGTTTTGAGCTCCTACAATGAGCAGTTCTTC
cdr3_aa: CSARDRAVLSSYNEQFF

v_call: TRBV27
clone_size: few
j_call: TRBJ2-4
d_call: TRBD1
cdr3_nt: TGTGCCAGCAGTTCTAGGACAGGGAGCGTCGCGCAGTACTTC
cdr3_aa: CASSSRTGSVAQYF

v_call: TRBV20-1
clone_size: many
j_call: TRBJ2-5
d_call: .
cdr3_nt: TGCAGTGCTAGATCGACAGGAGGGTATCAAGAGACCCAGTACTTC
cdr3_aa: CSARSTGGYQETQYF

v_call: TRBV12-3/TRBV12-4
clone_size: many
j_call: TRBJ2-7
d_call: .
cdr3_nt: TGTGCCAGCACCTGGACGGACGGCTACGAGCAGTACTTC
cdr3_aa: CASTWTDGYEQYF

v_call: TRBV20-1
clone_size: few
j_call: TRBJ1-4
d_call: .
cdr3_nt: TGCAGTGCTCCGGAGCGTAGAGAACTGTTTTTT
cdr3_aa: CSAPERRELFF

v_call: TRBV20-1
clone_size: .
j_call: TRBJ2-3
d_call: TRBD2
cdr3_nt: TGCAGTGCTAGAGATGGGAGCGGGAGGACAGATACGCAGTATTTT
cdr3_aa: CSARDGSGRTDTQYF

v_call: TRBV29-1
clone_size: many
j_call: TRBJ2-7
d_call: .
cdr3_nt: TGCAGCGTTGTCGGTCAGGCAGGGACATTTTCCTACGAGCAGTACTTC
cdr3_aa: CSVVGQAGTFSYEQYF

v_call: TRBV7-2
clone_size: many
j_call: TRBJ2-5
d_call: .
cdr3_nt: TGTGCCAGCAGCCCCCCGAGCCTGAAAGAGACCCAGTACTTC
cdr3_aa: CASSPPSLKETQYF

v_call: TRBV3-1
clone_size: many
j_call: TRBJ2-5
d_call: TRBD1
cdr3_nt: TGTGCCAGCAGCCATTCATGGACAGGGCCACAAGAGACCCAGTACTTC
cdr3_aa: CASSHSWTGPQETQYF

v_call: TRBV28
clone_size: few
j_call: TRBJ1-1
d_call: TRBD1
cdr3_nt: TGTGCCAGCAGTTCTCCAGGGGGCTTTCGCACTGAAGCTTTCTTT
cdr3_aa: CASSSPGGFRTEAFF

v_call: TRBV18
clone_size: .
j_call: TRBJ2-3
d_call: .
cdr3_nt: TGTGCCAGCTTACTAAGTCAGGATACGCAGTATTTT
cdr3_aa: CASLLSQDTQYF

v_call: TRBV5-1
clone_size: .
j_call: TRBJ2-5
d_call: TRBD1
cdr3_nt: TGCGCCAGCAGCGTGGACAGGGGGCGAGAGACCCAGTACTTC
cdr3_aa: CASSVDRGRETQYF

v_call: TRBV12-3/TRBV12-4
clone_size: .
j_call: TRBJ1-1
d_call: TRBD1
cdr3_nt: TGTGCCAGCAGGGCACAGGGGGCAATCACTGAAGCTTTCTTT
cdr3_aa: CASRAQGAITEAFF

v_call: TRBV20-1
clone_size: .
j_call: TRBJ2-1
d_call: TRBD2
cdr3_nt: TGCAGTGCCCCAAAACGGGCGGGGGGGCTCTCGGGTGAGCAGTTCTTC
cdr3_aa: CSAPKRAGGLSGEQFF

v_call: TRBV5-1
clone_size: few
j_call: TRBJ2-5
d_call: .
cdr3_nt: TGCGCCAGCAGCTTCGACAGGTCCAAAGAGACCCAGTACTTC
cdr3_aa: CASSFDRSKETQYF

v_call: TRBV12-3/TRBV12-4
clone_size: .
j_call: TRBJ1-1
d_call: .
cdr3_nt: TGTGCCAGCAGTCCCGCGGACTATGGCTACACTGAAGCTTTCTTT
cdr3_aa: CASSPADYGYTEAFF

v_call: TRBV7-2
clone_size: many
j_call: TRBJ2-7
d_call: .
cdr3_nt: TGTGCCAGCAGCTTAGATCCGGGCCCGAGCTCCTACGAGCAGTACTTC
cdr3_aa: CASSLDPGPSSYEQYF

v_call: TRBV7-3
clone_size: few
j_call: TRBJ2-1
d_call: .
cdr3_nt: TGTGCCAGCAGCTTAAAATCCAGCGGGTACAACAATGAGCAGTTCTTC
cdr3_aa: CASSLKSSGYNNEQFF

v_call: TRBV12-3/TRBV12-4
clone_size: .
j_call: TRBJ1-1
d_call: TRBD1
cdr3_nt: TGTGCCAGCACTGGGACAGGGGGCGCACACACTGAAGCTTTCTTT
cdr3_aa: CASTGTGGAHTEAFF

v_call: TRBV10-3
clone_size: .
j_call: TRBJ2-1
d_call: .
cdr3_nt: TGTGCCACCCAAAGCGGGCAAGAGACCCAGTTCTTC
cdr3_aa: CATQSGQETQFF

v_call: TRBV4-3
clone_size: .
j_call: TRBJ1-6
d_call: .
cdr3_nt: TGCGCCAGCAGCCAAGATGTTCATTTGCAGGGGAGCTCCTATAATTCACCCCTCCACTTT
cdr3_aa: CASSQDVHLQGSSYNSPLHF

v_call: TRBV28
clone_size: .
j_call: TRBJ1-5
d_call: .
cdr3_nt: TGTGCCAGCATGGGAGGGAATAATGGCAATCAGCCCCAGCATTTT
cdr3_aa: CASMGGNNGNQPQHF

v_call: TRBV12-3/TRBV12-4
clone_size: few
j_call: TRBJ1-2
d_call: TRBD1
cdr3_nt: TGTGCCAGCAGTGCGTTCCGGGACAGGGATGGCTACACCTTC
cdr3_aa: CASSAFRDRDGYTF

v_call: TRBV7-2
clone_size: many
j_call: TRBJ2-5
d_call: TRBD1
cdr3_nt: TGTGCCAGCAGTCTACAACAGGGGGCTCTAGAGGAGACCCAGTACTTC
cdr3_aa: CASSLQQGALEETQYF

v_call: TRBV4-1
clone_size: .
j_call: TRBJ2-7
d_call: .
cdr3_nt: TGCGCCAGCAGCCAAGAGATGGGGCGGGGTAGAGCTACCTACGAGCAGTACTTC
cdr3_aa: CASSQEMGRGRATYEQYF

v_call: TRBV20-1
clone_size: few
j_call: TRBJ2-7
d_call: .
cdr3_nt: TGCAGTGCTAGACCCCCGCGGGTATCCGGGGGTCCCTACGAGCAGTACTTC
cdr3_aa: CSARPPRVSGGPYEQYF

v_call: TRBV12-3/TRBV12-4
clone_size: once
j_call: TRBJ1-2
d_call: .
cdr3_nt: TGTGCCGGCAGTTTTTCTGAGAGGGGCTTCGGCTACACCTTC
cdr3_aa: CAGSFSERGFGYTF